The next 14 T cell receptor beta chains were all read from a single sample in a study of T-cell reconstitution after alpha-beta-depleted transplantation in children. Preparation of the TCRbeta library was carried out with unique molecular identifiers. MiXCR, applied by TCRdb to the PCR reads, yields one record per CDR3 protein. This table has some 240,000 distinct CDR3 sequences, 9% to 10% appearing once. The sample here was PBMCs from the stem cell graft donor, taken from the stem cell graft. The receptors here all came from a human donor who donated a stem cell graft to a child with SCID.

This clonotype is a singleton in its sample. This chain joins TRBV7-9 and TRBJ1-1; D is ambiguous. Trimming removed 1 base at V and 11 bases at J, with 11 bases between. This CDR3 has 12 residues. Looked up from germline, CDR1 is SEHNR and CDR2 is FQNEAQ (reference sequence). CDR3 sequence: CASSLVGFGAFF. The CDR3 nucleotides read TGTGCCAGCAGCTTAGTTGGGTTTGGGGCTTTCTTT.

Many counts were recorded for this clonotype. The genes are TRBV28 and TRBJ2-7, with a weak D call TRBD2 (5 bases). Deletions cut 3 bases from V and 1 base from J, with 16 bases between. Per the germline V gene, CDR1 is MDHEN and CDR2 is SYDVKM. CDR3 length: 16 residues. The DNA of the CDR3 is TGTGCCAGCAGTTTCGCGTATTACGGGGAATCCTACGAGCAGTACTTC. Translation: CASSFAYYGESYEQYF.

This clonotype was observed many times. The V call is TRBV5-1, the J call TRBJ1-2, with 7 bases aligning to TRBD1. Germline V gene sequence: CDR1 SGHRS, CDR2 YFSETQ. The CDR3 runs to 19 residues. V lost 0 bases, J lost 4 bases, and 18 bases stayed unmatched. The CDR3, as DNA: TGCGCCAGCAGCTTGGACCATCTAAATCCGGGACAGCCCTTCTATGGCTACACCTTC. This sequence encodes CASSLDHLNPGQPFYGYTF.

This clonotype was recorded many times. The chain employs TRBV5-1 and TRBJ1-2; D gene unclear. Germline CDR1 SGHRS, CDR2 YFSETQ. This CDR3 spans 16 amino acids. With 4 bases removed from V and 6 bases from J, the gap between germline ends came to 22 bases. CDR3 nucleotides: TGCGCCAGCAGCGAATGGAGGGCCGCCTCTTCAGATGGCTACACCTTC. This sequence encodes CASSEWRAASSDGYTF. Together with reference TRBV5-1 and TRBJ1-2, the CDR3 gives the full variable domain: KAGVTQTPRYLIKTRGQQVTLSCSPISGHRSVSWYQQTPGQGLQFLFEYFSETQRNKGNFPGRFSGRQFSNSRSEMNVSTLELGDSALYLCASSEWRAASSDGYTFGSGTRLTVV.

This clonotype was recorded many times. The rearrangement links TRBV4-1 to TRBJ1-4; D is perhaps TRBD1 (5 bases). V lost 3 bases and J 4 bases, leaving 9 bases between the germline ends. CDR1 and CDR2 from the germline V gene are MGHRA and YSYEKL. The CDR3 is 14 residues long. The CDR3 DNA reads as TGCGCCAGCAGCCAGACAGCGATTAATGAAAAACTGTTTTTT. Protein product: CASSQTAINEKLFF.

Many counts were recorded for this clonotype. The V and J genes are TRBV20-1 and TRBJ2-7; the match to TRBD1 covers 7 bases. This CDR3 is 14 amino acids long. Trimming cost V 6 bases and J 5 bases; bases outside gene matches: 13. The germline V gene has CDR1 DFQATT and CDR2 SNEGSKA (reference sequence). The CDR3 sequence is CSAIFSGQTNEQYF. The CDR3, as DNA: TGCAGTGCCATTTTTTCGGGACAGACAAACGAGCAGTACTTC.

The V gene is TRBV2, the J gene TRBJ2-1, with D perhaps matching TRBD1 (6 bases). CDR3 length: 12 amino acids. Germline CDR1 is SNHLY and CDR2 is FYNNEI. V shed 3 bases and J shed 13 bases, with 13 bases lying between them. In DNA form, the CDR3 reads TGTGCCAGCAGTGACAGGGGCCGCTATCAGTTCTTC. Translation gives CASSDRGRYQFF. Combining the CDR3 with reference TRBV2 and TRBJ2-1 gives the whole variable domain EPEVTQTPSHQVTQMGQEVILRCVPISNHLYFYWYRQILGQKVEFLVSFYNNEISEKSEIFDDQFSVERPDGSNFTLKIRSTKLEDSAMYFCASSDRGRYQFFGPGTRLTVL.

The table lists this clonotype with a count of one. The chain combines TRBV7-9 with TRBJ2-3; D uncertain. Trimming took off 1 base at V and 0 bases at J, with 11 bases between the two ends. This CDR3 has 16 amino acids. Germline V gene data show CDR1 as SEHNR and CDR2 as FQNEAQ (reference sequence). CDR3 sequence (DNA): TGTGCCAGCAGCTTAGGAACAGACATAAGCACAGATACGCAGTATTTT. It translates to CASSLGTDISTDTQYF.

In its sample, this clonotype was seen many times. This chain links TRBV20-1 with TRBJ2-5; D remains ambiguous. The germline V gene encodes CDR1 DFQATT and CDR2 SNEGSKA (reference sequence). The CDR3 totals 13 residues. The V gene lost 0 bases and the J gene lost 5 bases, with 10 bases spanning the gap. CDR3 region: CSARDPARETQYF. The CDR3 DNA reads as TGCAGTGCTAGAGATCCGGCTAGGGAGACCCAGTACTTC.

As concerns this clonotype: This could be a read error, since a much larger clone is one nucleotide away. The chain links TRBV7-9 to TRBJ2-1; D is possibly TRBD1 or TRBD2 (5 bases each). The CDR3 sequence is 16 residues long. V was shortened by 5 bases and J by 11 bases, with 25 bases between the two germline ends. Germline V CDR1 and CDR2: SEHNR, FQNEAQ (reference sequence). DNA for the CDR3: TGTGCCAGCAGCGCTGGGCCGGGGCTAGGGGAAAATAAGCAGTTCTTC. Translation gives CASSAGPGLGENKQFF.

CDR3 coding DNA: TGTGCCAGCTCACCGAGAGACAGGGGGCGCTTAGGGAACTATGGCTACACCTTC. Its protein product is CASSPRDRGRLGNYGYTF. The chain uses TRBV18 and TRBJ1-2; the match to TRBD1 covers 10 bases. This CDR3 region has 18 residues. Germline V CDR1 and CDR2: KGHSH, LQKENI. Trimming cost V 3 bases and J 2 bases; bases outside gene matches: 12.

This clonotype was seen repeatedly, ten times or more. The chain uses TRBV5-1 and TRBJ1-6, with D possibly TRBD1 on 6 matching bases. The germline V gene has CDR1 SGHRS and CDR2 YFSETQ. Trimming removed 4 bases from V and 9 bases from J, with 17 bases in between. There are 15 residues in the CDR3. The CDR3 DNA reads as TGCGCCAGCAGCCCGGAGGGGGGAGGTAGTTCACCCCTCCACTTT. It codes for CASSPEGGGSSPLHF.

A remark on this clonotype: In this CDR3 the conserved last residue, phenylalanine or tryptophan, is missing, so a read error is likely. This CDR3 is CANSKDPSGDAMETQYS. In DNA form, the CDR3 reads TGTGCCAACAGCAAAGACCCTAGCGGGGATGCCATGGAGACCCAGTACTCC. V and J are TRBV3-1 and TRBJ2-5; 9 bases match TRBD2. Germline loops: CDR1 LGHDT, CDR2 YNNKEL (reference sequence). The length of the CDR3 is 17 residues.

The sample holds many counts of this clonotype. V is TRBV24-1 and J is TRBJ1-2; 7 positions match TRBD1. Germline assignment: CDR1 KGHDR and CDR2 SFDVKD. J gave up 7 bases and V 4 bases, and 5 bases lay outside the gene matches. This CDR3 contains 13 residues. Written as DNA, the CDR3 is TGTGCCACCAGTGAAGCGACAGGGACTGGCTACACCTTC. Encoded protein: CATSEATGTGYTF.